This is a list of T cell receptor beta chains from one sample in a study of neurological immune-mediated disorders. A single record per CDR3 protein comes from TCRdb applying MiXCR to the 5' RACE reads. The sample shows fewer than 55,000 distinct CDR3 sequences, around 6% of them seen only once. The sample taken for sequencing was CD4+ T cells from blood. The receptors were gathered from a woman in her forties in good health. The conserved cysteine and the conserved F or W are not part of the CDR3 here. Fields, in order: J gene, V gene, CDR3 protein.

J gene: TRBJ2-1; V gene: TRBV5-1; CDR3 protein: ASSLGAEPPF
J gene: TRBJ2-7; V gene: TRBV5-1; CDR3 protein: ASSLGWDPAGRAYEQY
J gene: TRBJ2-3; V gene: TRBV20-1; CDR3 protein: SARGGTDTQY
J gene: TRBJ2-3; V gene: TRBV20-1; CDR3 protein: SAVAGAVDTQY
J gene: TRBJ2-3; V gene: TRBV18; CDR3 protein: ASSPSRGLRTDTQY
J gene: TRBJ1-2; V gene: TRBV3-1; CDR3 protein: ASSRTGGRNYGYT
J gene: TRBJ2-7; V gene: TRBV3-1; CDR3 protein: ASSQGRGTEQY
J gene: TRBJ2-3; V gene: TRBV27; CDR3 protein: ASSPWDRGSTDTQY
J gene: TRBJ2-3; V gene: TRBV6-2/TRBV6-3; CDR3 protein: ASSYWTSDADTQY
J gene: TRBJ1-6; V gene: TRBV12-5; CDR3 protein: ASALSGYGSPLH
J gene: TRBJ2-7; V gene: TRBV20-1; CDR3 protein: SARDPTTSSYEQY
J gene: TRBJ2-1; V gene: TRBV20-1; CDR3 protein: SARRDLYNEQF
J gene: TRBJ2-1; V gene: TRBV5-1; CDR3 protein: ASSGGRAYNEQF
J gene: TRBJ2-1; V gene: TRBV28; CDR3 protein: ASSLPSGSLNEQF
J gene: TRBJ2-7; V gene: TRBV7-9; CDR3 protein: ASSPAGVGAGTYEQY
J gene: TRBJ2-7; V gene: TRBV20-1; CDR3 protein: SAREASGRIYEQY
J gene: TRBJ2-2; V gene: TRBV7-2; CDR3 protein: ASSPGIPGRAGWGTGELF
J gene: TRBJ2-3; V gene: TRBV3-1; CDR3 protein: ASSLRTGDTQY
J gene: TRBJ2-1; V gene: TRBV28; CDR3 protein: ASRNSGGGYNEQF
J gene: TRBJ2-1; V gene: TRBV28; CDR3 protein: ASNGGPYNEQF
J gene: TRBJ2-7; V gene: TRBV7-6; CDR3 protein: ASSLVKGREQY
J gene: TRBJ2-7; V gene: TRBV25-1; CDR3 protein: ASSLAGGYYEQY
J gene: TRBJ2-3; V gene: TRBV5-1; CDR3 protein: ASSSTSGASTDTQY
J gene: TRBJ2-5; V gene: TRBV20-1; CDR3 protein: SAGEDPTGTQY
J gene: TRBJ2-3; V gene: TRBV4-1; CDR3 protein: ASSRTTAGATDTQY
J gene: TRBJ1-5; V gene: TRBV15; CDR3 protein: ATSSARRGRDQPQH
J gene: TRBJ2-7; V gene: TRBV5-1; CDR3 protein: ASSPLGLAGSYEQY
J gene: TRBJ1-1; V gene: TRBV7-8; CDR3 protein: ASSLGWGARPEAF
J gene: TRBJ1-5; V gene: TRBV20-1; CDR3 protein: SARGPGKPQH
J gene: TRBJ2-7; V gene: TRBV6-1; CDR3 protein: ASSPGTSGKQY
J gene: TRBJ2-7; V gene: TRBV18; CDR3 protein: ASSPRTGSGEQY
J gene: TRBJ2-1; V gene: TRBV24-1; CDR3 protein: ATSDRGRVRLYNEQF
J gene: TRBJ2-4; V gene: TRBV27; CDR3 protein: ASRQTSGRDQPKNIQY
J gene: TRBJ2-1; V gene: TRBV5-1; CDR3 protein: ASSPGGGFDEQF
J gene: TRBJ2-2; V gene: TRBV4-3; CDR3 protein: ASSQHPGTGELF
J gene: TRBJ2-5; V gene: TRBV5-1; CDR3 protein: ASSREAGIETQY
J gene: TRBJ2-5; V gene: TRBV29-1; CDR3 protein: SGNRGETQY
J gene: TRBJ2-5; V gene: TRBV3-1; CDR3 protein: ASSPVGGKKTQY
J gene: TRBJ1-5; V gene: TRBV20-1; CDR3 protein: SAPTGVVNQPQH
J gene: TRBJ2-7; V gene: TRBV29-1; CDR3 protein: SVRGLAGLTYEQY
J gene: TRBJ2-7; V gene: TRBV7-2; CDR3 protein: ASSLGLAGDYEQY
J gene: TRBJ2-2; V gene: TRBV14; CDR3 protein: ASSPWSGELF
J gene: TRBJ2-1; V gene: TRBV5-1; CDR3 protein: ASSRPTGSYNEQF
J gene: TRBJ2-2; V gene: TRBV6-5; CDR3 protein: ASGITGELF
J gene: TRBJ1-6; V gene: TRBV28; CDR3 protein: ASSEPGQGSLLNSPLH
J gene: TRBJ2-3; V gene: TRBV9; CDR3 protein: ASSAELAVSTDTQY
J gene: TRBJ2-7; V gene: TRBV11-2; CDR3 protein: ASSLVGNTYEQY
J gene: TRBJ2-5; V gene: TRBV29-1; CDR3 protein: SGDSVRPETQY
J gene: TRBJ2-1; V gene: TRBV5-1; CDR3 protein: ASSPHRLAGVRVNNEQF
J gene: TRBJ2-7; V gene: TRBV5-1; CDR3 protein: ASSSQAGGSYEQY
J gene: TRBJ1-1; V gene: TRBV5-1; CDR3 protein: ASSLITGARTEAF